These 12 T cell receptor beta chains share one sample of origin, sequenced in a study of CD8 T cells in ankylosing spondylitis. General study results and limits: Made up of 7 to 9 highly homologous variants, a TCR beta motif appeared characteristic of ankylosing spondylitis blood.

No cognate antigen is known for these TCRs. Via MiXCR, TCRdb re-called the 5' RACE reads, giving one row per CDR3 protein. The sample shows roughly 670,000 distinct CDR3 sequences, under 20% of them seen only once. Sequencing was performed on blood, either unsorted or a sorted T cell fraction (not recorded which). These receptors originate from a male donor with ankylosing spondylitis.

This sequence joins TRBV12-3 or TRBV12-4 and TRBJ1-3, with no clear D. This CDR3 is built from 13 residues. The CDR3 sequence is CASGPLFGNTIYF. Written as DNA, the CDR3 is TGTGCATCCGGACCCCTGTTTGGAAACACCATATATTTT.

This chain links TRBV7-9 with TRBJ2-1, with D possibly matching TRBD1 (7 bases). Germline V gene lookup returns CDR1 SEHNR and CDR2 FQNEAQ (reference sequence). The CDR3 length is 12 residues. The germline V and J ends were trimmed by 7 bases and 7 bases, with 11 bases remaining between them. CDR3 coding DNA: TGTGCCAGCACCCAGGGGGGTAATGAGCAGTTCTTC. Its translation is CASTQGGNEQFF.

This clonotype has only a few counts. The CDR3 region has the DNA TGTGCCAGCAGCCCTTTCGGGGGACTAGCGGGGTCTGGTACGCAGTATTTT. Translation gives CASSPFGGLAGSGTQYF. The genes are TRBV4-2 and TRBJ2-3; TRBD2 matches at 13 bases. V lost 4 bases, J lost 8 bases, and 12 bases stayed unmatched. Germline assignment: CDR1 LGHNA and CDR2 YNFKEQ. The CDR3 extends over 17 amino acids.

V is TRBV29-1 and J is TRBJ2-3; D remains ambiguous. The CDR3 has 14 residues. Trimming cost V 3 bases and J 4 bases, with 14 bases left between them. In germline, CDR1 is SQVTM, CDR2 ANQGSEA. CDR3 loop: CSVDVQPPADTQYF. As DNA, the CDR3 is TGCAGCGTTGATGTGCAGCCGCCTGCAGATACGCAGTATTTT.

The sample holds a few counts of this clonotype. V and J are TRBV27 and TRBJ1-1; D is perhaps TRBD1 (6 bases). V shed 6 bases and J shed 3 bases, with 17 bases lying between them. The CDR3 loop spans 15 amino acids. Per germline, CDR1 MNHEY and CDR2 SMNVEV (reference sequence). CDR3 loop: CASSPGEGRHTEAFF. CDR3 coding DNA: TGTGCCAGCAGCCCAGGGGAGGGGCGGCACACTGAAGCTTTCTTT.

This chain connects TRBV4-2 to TRBJ2-3, with 7 bases aligning to TRBD2. The CDR3 sequence is 14 residues long. CDR1 LGHNA and CDR2 YNFKEQ come from the germline V gene. The junction had 8 bases not matched to a gene; V was cut back by 1 base and J by 10 bases. The CDR3 is CASSQGTSGWAQYF. DNA of the CDR3: TGTGCCAGCAGCCAAGGGACTAGTGGCTGGGCGCAGTATTTT.

This clonotype was counted a few times. V usage is TRBV27 and J usage is TRBJ1-6; D possibly corresponds to TRBD1 (5 bases). The V and J ends lost 5 bases and 0 bases respectively, with 17 bases between them. There are 18 residues in the CDR3. In germline, CDR1 is MNHEY, CDR2 SMNVEV (reference sequence). This CDR3 is CASSLRGAPSSYNSPLHF. The DNA for the CDR3 is TGTGCCAGCAGTCTTCGAGGGGCTCCGAGCTCCTATAATTCACCCCTCCACTTT.

The chain carries TRBV3-1 and TRBJ2-3; 8 bases map to TRBD2. The V segment lost 3 bases and the J segment 7 bases; nucleotides outside the gene matches: 3. CDR3 length: 13 residues. CDR1 LGHDT and CDR2 YNNKEL come from the germline V gene (reference sequence). The CDR3 coding sequence is TGTGCCAGCAGCCAGCGGGGGGCCCATACGCAGTATTTT. This gives the protein CASSQRGAHTQYF.

This clonotype was recorded a few times. The chain links TRBV6-1 to TRBJ1-2; 9 bases are shared with TRBD1. Looked up from germline, CDR1 is MNHNS and CDR2 is SASEGT. This CDR3 has 13 residues. V lost 6 bases to trimming and J lost 5 bases; unmatched junction nucleotides: 4. The CDR3 here is CASRRGQGYGYTF. The CDR3 nucleotides read TGTGCCAGCAGACGCGGACAGGGGTATGGCTACACCTTC.

The chain uses TRBV7-2 and TRBJ2-7, with D possibly TRBD2 on 5 matching bases. Germline V lookup: CDR1 SGHTA, CDR2 FQGNSA. V was clipped by 4 bases and J by 5 bases, with 18 bases between them. The CDR3 runs 15 residues. The CDR3 spells CASSSRLRSVNEQYF. The CDR3 nucleotides read TGTGCCAGCAGCTCACGACTAAGAAGCGTGAACGAGCAGTACTTC.

V is TRBV12-3 or TRBV12-4 and J is TRBJ1-1; TRBD1 might be the D (6 bases). This CDR3 contains 12 residues. Trimming pared 6 bases from V and 6 bases from J, leaving 11 bases between. The CDR3 nucleotides are TGTGCCAGCAGCGGCAGGGGACCTGAAGCTTTCTTT. The encoded protein is CASSGRGPEAFF.

This clonotype occurred a few times. The gene calls are TRBV11-1 and TRBJ2-4; D remains unclear. The V gene's germline CDR1 is SGHAT and CDR2 FQDESV (reference sequence). The CDR3 consists of 18 residues. Trimming pared 4 bases from V and 0 bases from J, leaving 19 bases between. The CDR3 protein is CASSSPPQLGIAKNIQYF. The CDR3 coding sequence is TGTGCCAGCAGCTCACCACCCCAACTGGGAATAGCCAAAAACATTCAGTACTTC. Filled out from reference TRBV11-1 and TRBJ2-4, the complete variable domain reads EAEVAQSPRYKITEKSQAVAFWCDPISGHATLYWYRQILGQGPELLVQFQDESVVDDSQLPKDRFSAERLKGVDSTLKIQPAELGDSAMYLCASSSPPQLGIAKNIQYFGAGTRLSVL.